This T cell receptor (beta chain) comes out of a study of CD8+ T cells in alopecia areata. Whole-study context: Treatment comprised oral tofacitinib, 5 to 10 mg twice daily, in treated patients.

V was cut by 1 base and J by 8 bases, with 11 bases left in between. Germline CDR1 reads SEHNR; CDR2 reads FQNEAQ (reference sequence). This CDR3 has 13 residues. Treatment in this sample: oral pan-JAK inhibitor, 5-10 mg twice daily. Extracted RNA was reverse transcribed, and the resulting cDNA served as sequencing template. Only in-frame clones appear in the TCRdb table, and some are missing; sequencing was by immunoSEQ multiplex PCR. The sample includes around 120,000 clones, less than 75% of them seen just once. This clonotype originated in a human donor with alopecia areata. V is TRBV7-9 and J is TRBJ1-1; D gene unclear. The input for sequencing was CD8+ T cells sorted from blood, taken at week 4, from a patient treated with tofacitinib. CDR3 DNA sequence: TGTGCCAGCAGCTTAGAGGTGGACCAAGAAGCTTTCTTT. This gives the protein CASSLEVDQEAFF.